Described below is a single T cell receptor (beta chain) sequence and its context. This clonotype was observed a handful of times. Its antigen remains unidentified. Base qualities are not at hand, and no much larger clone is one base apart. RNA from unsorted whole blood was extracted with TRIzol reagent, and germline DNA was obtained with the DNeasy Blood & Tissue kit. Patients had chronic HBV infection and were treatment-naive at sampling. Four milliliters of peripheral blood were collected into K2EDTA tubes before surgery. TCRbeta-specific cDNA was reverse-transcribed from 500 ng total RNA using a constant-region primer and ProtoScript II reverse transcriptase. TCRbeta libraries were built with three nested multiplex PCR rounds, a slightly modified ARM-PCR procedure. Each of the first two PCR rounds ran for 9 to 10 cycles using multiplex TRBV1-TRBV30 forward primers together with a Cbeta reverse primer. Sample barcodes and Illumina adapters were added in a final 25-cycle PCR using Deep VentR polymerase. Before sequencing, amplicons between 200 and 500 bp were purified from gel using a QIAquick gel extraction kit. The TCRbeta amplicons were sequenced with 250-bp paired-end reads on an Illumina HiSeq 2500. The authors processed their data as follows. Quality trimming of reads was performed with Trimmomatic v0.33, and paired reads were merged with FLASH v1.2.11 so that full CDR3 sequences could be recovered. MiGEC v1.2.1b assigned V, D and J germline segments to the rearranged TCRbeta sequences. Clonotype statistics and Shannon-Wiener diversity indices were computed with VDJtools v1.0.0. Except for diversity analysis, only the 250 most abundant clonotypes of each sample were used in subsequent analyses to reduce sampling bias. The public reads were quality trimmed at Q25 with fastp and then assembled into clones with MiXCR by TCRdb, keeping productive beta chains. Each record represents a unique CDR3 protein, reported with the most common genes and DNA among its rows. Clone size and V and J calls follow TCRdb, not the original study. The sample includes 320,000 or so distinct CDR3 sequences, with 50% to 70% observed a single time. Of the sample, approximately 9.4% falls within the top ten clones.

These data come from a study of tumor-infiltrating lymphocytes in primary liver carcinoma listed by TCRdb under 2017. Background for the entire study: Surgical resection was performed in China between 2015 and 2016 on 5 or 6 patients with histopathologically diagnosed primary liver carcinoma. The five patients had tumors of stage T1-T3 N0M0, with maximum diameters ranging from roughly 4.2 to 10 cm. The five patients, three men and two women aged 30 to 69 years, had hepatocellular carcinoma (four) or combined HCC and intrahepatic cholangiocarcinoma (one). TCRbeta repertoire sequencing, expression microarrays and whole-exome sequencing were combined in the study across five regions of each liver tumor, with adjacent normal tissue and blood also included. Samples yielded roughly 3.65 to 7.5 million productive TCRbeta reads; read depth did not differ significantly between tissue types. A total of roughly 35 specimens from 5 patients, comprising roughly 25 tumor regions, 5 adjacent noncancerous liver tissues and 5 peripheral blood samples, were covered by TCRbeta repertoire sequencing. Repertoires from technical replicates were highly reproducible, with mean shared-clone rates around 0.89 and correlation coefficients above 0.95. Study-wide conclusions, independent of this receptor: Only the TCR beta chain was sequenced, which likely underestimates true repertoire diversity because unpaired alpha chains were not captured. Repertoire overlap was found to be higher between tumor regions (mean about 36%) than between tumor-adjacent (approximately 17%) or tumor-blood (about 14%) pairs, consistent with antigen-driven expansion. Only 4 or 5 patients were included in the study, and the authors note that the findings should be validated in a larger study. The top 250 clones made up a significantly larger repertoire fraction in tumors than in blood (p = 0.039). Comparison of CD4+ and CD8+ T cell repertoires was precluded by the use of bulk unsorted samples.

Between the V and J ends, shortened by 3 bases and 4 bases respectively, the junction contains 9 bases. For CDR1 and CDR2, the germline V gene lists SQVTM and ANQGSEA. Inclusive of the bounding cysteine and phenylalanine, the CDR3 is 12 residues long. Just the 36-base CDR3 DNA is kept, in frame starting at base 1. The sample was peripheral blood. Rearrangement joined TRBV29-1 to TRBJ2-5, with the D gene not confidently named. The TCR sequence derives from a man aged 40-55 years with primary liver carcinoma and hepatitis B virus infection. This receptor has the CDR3 CSVDRAGETQYF. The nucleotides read TGCAGCGTTGACCGGGCCGGAGAGACCCAGTACTTC.